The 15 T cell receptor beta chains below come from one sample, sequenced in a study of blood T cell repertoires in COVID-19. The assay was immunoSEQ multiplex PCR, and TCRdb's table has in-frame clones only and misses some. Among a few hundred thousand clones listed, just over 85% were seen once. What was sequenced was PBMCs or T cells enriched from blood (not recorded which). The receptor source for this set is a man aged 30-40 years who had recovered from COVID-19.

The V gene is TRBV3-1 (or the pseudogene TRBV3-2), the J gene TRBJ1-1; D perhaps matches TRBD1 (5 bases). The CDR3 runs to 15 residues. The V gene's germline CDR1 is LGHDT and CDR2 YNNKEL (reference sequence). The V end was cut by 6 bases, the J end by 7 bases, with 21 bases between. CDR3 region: CASSKGVSETNEAFF. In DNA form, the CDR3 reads TGTGCCAGCAGTAAAGGGGTATCCGAGACAAATGAAGCTTTCTTT.

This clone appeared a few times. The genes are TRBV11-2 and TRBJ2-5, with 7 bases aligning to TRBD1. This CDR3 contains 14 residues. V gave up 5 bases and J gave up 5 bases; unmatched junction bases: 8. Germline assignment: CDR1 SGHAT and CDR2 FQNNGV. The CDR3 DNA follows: TGTGCCAGCAGCCCCCACAGGGGCTGGGAGACCCAGTACTTC. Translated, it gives CASSPHRGWETQYF. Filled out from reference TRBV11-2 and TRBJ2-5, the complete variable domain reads EAGVAQSPRYKIIEKRQSVAFWCNPISGHATLYWYQQILGQGPKLLIQFQNNGVVDDSQLPKDRFSAERLKGVDSTLKIQPAKLEDSAVYLCASSPHRGWETQYFGPGTRLLVL.

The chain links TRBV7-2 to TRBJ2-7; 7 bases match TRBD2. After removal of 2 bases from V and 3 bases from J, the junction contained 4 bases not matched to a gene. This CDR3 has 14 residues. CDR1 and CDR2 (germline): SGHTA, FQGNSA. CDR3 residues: CASSLQGGYYEQYF. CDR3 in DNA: TGTGCCAGCAGCTTACAGGGAGGGTACTACGAGCAGTACTTC.

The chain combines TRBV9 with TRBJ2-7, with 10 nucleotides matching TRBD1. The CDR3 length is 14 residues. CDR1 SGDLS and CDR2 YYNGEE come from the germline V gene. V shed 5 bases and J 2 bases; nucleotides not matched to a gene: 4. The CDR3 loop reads CASSQGQGTYEQYF. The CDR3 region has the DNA TGTGCCAGCAGTCAGGGACAGGGGACCTACGAGCAGTACTTC.

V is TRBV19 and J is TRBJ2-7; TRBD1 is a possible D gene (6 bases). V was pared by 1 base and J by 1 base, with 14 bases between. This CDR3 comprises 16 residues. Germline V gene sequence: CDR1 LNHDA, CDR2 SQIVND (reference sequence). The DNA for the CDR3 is TGTGCCAGTAGTATAGGAGGCCACAGGGCGTCCTACGAGCAGTACTTC. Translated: CASSIGGHRASYEQYF.

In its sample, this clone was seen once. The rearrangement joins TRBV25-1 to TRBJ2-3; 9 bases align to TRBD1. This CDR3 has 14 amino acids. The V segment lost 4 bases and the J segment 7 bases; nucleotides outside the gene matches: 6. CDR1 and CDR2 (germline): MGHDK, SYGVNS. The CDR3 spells CASSGTGATNTQYF. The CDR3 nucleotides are TGTGCCAGCAGTGGGACAGGGGCAACTAATACGCAGTATTTT. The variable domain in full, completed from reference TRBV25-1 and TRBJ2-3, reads EADIYQTPRYLVIGTGKKITLECSQTMGHDKMYWYQQDPGMELHLIHYSYGVNSTEKGDLSSESTVSRIRTEHFPLTLESARPSHTSQYLCASSGTGATNTQYFGPGTRLTVL.

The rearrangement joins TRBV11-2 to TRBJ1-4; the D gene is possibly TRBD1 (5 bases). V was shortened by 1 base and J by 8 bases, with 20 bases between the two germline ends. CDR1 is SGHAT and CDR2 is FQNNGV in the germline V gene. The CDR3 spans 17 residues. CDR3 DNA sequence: TGTGCCAGCAGCTTAGTACCGGCGGGGCCGACTCGAGAAAAACTGTTTTTT. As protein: CASSLVPAGPTREKLFF.

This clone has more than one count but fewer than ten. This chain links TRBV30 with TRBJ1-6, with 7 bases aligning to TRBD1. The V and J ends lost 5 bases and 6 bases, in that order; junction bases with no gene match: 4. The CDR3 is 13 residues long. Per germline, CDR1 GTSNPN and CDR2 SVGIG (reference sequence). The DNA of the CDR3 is TGTGCCTGGGCGGGACAGATTAATTCACCCCTCCACTTT. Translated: CAWAGQINSPLHF.

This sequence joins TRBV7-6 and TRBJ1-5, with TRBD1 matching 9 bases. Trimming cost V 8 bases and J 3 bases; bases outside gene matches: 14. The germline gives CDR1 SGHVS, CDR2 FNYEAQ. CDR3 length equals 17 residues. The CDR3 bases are TGTGCCAGCGCATCCTACCCGGGACAGGGAGTCAATCAGCCCCAGCATTTT. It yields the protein CASASYPGQGVNQPQHF.

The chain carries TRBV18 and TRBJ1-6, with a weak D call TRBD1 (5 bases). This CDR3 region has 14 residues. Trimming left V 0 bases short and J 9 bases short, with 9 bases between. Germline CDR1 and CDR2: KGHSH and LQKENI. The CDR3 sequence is CASSPPGRGSPLHF. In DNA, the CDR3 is TGTGCCAGCTCACCACCGGGGAGGGGTTCACCCCTCCACTTT. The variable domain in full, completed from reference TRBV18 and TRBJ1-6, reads NAGVMQNPRHLVRRRGQEARLRCSPMKGHSHVYWYRQLPEEGLKFMVYLQKENIIDESGMPKERFSAEFPKEGPSILRIQQVVRGDSAAYFCASSPPGRGSPLHFGNGTRLTVT.

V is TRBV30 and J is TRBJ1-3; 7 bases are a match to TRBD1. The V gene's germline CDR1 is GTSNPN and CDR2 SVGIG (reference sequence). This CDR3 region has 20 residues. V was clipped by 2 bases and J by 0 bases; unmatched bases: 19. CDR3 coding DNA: TGTGCCTGGAGTCCTTCGACAGGGAACACGGTTAAGGCCTCTGGAAACACCATATATTTT. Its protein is CAWSPSTGNTVKASGNTIYF.

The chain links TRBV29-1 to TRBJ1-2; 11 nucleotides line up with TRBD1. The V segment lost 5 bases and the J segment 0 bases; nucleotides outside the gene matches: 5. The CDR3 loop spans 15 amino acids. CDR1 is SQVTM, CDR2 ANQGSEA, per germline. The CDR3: CSVMGQGETNYGYTF. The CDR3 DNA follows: TGCAGCGTTATGGGACAGGGGGAAACTAACTATGGCTACACCTTC.

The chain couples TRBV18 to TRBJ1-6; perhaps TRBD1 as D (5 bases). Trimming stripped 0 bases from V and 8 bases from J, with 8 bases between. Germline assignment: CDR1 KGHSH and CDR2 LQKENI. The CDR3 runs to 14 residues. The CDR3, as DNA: TGTGCCAGCTCACCACCTGCGGGGCATTCACCCCTCCACTTT. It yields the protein CASSPPAGHSPLHF.

The CDR3 nucleotides read TGTGCCAGCAGCTTAGTACGTCAGGGTCTAACAGATACGCAGTATTTT. Translated: CASSLVRQGLTDTQYF. V usage is TRBV11-2 and J usage is TRBJ2-3, with a tentative D call TRBD1 (5 bases). V lost 1 base to trimming and J lost 3 bases, with 14 bases between them. Per germline, CDR1 SGHAT and CDR2 FQNNGV. The CDR3 is 16 residues long.

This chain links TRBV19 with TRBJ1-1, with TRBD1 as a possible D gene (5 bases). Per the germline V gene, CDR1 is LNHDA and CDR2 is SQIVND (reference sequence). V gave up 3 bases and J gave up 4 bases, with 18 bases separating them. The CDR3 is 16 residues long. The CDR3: CASSIRTSRGGTEAFF. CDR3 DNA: TGTGCCAGTAGTATTCGGACATCTCGGGGAGGCACTGAAGCTTTCTTT.